This T cell receptor (beta chain) was captured by sequencing in a study of molecular identifiers for immune sequencing clone quantification. This CDR3 has 16 residues. The ends lost 4 bases at V and 7 bases at J; junction bases unmatched: 16. The germline CDR1 and CDR2 sequences are SGHNT and YYREEE (reference sequence). TCRdb used MiXCR to reprocess the PCR reads, holding one entry per CDR3 protein. The sample carries around 480,000 distinct CDR3 sequences, less than 30% recorded once. Sorted naive CD8 T cells, roughly 19,000 to 1,100,000, were sequenced from 10%, 30% or 50% RNA. In the sort, naive CD8 T cells were defined as CD8+CD4-CCR7+CD45RA+.

The origin of this receptor is a human donor in good health. Some libraries in this study had Jurkat cell RNA spiked in. The sequenced sample consisted of naive CD8+ T cells from blood, with Jurkat cell RNA spiked in. The subset here: FACS-sorted CD8+CD4-CCR7+CD45RA+ naive T cells. The chain links TRBV5-4 to TRBJ2-7, with 8 positions matching TRBD1. CDR3 region: CASSQLDRGDLREQYF. CDR3 DNA: TGTGCCAGCAGCCAATTAGACAGGGGCGATCTACGAGAGCAGTACTTC. The full variable domain, with the rest looked up from reference TRBV5-4 and TRBJ2-7, is ETGVTQSPTHLIKTRGQQVTLRCSSQSGHNTVSWYQQALGQGPQFIFQYYREEENGRGNFPPRFSGLQFPNYSSELNVNALELDDSALYLCASSQLDRGDLREQYFGPGTRLTVT.